The present entry profiles one TCR beta chain with its context. The antigen remains unidentified. The sample belongs to a study of cytomegalovirus exposure and HLA in healthy donors. Findings and caveats of the study: A few V segments could not be told apart, such as TRBV6-2 and TRBV6-3, and were left out. Associated with cytomegalovirus, according to the listing, were 150 to 200 TCR beta chains. Association with HLA alleles at 0.05 false discovery rate was found for 16,951 TCR beta sequences in a later analysis.

In the PCR, 60 Vbeta and 13 Jbeta primers were used. The data were produced by immunoSEQ multiplex PCR, yet TCRdb's version contains in-frame clones alone and is incomplete. The repertoire holds about 130,000 clones, under 90% seen once, with over 3% in the top ten. The V end was cut by 2 bases, the J end by 4 bases, with 8 bases between. Germline V lookup: CDR1 SGHAT, CDR2 FQNNGV. This CDR3 spans 13 amino acids. Sequenced sample: PBMCs. The receptor was derived from a woman in her thirties or forties in good health and CMV-seronegative. The chain joins TRBV11-2 to TRBJ1-1; possible D gene TRBD1, 6 bases. The CDR3 region is CASSLQGGTEAFF. The CDR3 coding sequence is TGTGCCAGCAGCTTACAAGGGGGCACTGAAGCTTTCTTT.